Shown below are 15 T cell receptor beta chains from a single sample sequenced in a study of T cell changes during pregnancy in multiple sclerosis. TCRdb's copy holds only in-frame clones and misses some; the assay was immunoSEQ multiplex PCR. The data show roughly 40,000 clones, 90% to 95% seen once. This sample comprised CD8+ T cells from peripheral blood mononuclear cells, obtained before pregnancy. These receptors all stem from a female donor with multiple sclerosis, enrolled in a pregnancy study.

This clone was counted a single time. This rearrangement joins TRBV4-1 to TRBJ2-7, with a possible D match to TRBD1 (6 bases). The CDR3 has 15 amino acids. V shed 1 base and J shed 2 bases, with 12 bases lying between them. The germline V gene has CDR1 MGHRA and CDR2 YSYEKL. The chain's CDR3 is CASSQVGAPTYEQYF. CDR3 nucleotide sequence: TGCGCCAGCAGCCAAGTGGGGGCGCCTACCTACGAGCAGTACTTC.

The CDR3 reads CASSLSGSGYGYTF. The DNA of the CDR3 is TGTGCCAGCAGCCTCTCAGGGTCAGGCTATGGCTACACCTTC. The chain is built from TRBV5-6 and TRBJ1-2; D might be TRBD1 (5 bases). In germline, CDR1 is SGHDT, CDR2 YYEEEE. V lost 4 bases, J lost 4 bases, and 14 bases lay in between. This CDR3 region has 14 residues.

The chain's CDR3 is CASSLCQDRGMSCEQYF. CDR3 coding DNA: TGTGCCAGCAGTTTATGCCAGGACAGGGGAATGAGTTGCGAGCAGTACTTC. The rearrangement uses TRBV28 and TRBJ2-7, with 9 bases aligning to TRBD1. The CDR3 is made up of 17 amino acids. Looked up from germline, CDR1 is MDHEN and CDR2 is SYDVKM. Trimming removed 0 bases from V and 6 bases from J; junction bases left unmatched: 12.

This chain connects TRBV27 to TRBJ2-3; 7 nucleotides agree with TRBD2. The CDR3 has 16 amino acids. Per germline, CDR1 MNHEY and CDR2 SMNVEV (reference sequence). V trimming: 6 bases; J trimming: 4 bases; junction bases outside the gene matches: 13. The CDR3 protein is CASRGLAGEASDTQYF. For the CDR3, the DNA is TGTGCCAGCAGGGGGCTGGCGGGAGAGGCATCAGATACGCAGTATTTT.

DNA of the CDR3: TGTGCCAGCAGATTACAGGGGGCGGGGTACGAGCAGTACTTC. It translates to CASRLQGAGYEQYF. The V and J genes are TRBV27 and TRBJ2-7; 9 nucleotides line up with TRBD1. Germline V gene data show CDR1 as MNHEY and CDR2 as SMNVEV (reference sequence). The length of the CDR3 is 14 residues. Trimming cost V 6 bases and J 4 bases; bases outside gene matches: 7.

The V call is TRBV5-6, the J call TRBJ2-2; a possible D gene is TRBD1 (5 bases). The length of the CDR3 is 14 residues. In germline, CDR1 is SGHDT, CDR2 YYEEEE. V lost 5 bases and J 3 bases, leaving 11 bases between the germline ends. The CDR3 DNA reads TGTGCCAGCAGTCCAGGGTGGCACACCGGGGAGCTGTTTTTT. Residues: CASSPGWHTGELFF. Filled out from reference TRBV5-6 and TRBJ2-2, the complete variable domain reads DAGVTQSPTHLIKTRGQQVTLRCSPKSGHDTVSWYQQALGQGPQFIFQYYEEEERQRGNFPDRFSGHQFPNYSSELNVNALLLGDSALYLCASSPGWHTGELFFGEGSRLTVL.

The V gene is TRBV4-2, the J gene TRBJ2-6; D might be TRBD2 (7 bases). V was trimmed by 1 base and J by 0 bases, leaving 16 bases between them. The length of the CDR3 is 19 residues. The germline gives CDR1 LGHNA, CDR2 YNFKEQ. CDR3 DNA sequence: TGTGCCAGCAGCCAAGCCCTCGGGGGGCTGGTCTCTGGGGCCAACGTCCTGACTTTC. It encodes CASSQALGGLVSGANVLTF.

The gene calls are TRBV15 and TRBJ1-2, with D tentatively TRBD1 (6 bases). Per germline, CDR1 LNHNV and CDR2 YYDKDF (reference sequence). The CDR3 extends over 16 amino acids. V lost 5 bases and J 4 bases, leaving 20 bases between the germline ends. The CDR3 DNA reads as TGTGCCACCAGCGAAATCCGGGACGAAGGGGGCTATGGCTACACCTTC. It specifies CATSEIRDEGGYGYTF.

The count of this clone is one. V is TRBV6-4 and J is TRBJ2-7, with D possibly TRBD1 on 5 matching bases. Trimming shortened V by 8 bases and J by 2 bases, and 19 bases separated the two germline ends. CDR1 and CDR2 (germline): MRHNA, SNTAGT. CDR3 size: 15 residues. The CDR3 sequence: CASLVAPQGAYEQYF. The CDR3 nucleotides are TGTGCCAGCCTCGTGGCTCCACAAGGGGCCTACGAGCAGTACTTC.

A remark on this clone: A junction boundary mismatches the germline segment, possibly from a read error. The CDR3 DNA reads as TGTGCCAGCAGTCAAGACCCGGGGATGAACACTGAAGCTTTCTTT. Translation gives CASSQDPGMNTEAFF. The V call is TRBV4-2, the J call TRBJ1-1; D remains ambiguous. CDR3 length equals 15 residues. The germline gives CDR1 LGHNA, CDR2 YNFKEQ.

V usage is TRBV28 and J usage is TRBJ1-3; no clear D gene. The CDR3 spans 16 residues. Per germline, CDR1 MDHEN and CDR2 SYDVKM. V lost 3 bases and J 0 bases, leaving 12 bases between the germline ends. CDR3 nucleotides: TGTGCCAGCAGTTTGAACAAATTCCCCTCTGGAAACACCATATATTTT. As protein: CASSLNKFPSGNTIYF.

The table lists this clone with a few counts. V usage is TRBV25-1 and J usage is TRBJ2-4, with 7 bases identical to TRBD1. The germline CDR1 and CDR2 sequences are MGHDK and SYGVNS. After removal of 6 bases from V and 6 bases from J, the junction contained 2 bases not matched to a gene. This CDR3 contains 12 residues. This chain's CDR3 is CASRGDRNIQYF. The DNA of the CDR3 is TGTGCCAGCAGAGGGGACAGAAACATTCAGTACTTC.

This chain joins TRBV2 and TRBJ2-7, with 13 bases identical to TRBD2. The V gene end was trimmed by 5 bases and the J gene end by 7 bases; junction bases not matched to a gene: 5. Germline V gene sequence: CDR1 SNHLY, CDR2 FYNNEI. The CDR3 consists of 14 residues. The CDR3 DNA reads TGTGCCAGCAGTATGGGACTAGCGGGAAGGGAGCAGTACTTC. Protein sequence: CASSMGLAGREQYF.

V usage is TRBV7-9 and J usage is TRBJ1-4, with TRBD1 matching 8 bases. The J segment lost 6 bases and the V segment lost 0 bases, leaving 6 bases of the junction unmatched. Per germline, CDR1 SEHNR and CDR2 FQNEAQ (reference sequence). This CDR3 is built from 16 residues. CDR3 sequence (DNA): TGTGCCAGCAGCTTAGCGCAGACAGGGGTCCATGAAAAACTGTTTTTT. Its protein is CASSLAQTGVHEKLFF.

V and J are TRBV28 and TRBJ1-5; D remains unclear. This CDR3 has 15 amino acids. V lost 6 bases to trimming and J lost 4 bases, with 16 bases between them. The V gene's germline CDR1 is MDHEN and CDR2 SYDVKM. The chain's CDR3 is CASSLRGLGNQPQHF. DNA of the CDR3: TGTGCCAGCAGCTTACGCGGGCTGGGTAATCAGCCCCAGCATTTT. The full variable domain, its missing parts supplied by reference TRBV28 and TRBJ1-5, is DVKVTQSSRYLVKRTGEKVFLECVQDMDHENMFWYRQDPGLGLRLIYFSYDVKMKEKGDIPEGYSVSREKKERFSLILESASTNQTSMYLCASSLRGLGNQPQHFGDGTRLSIL.